This T cell receptor (beta chain) was sequenced in a study of blood T cells in healthy people across ages. A note on this clonotype: The antigen is undetermined. One end of the junction is discordant with germline, which a read error may explain.

Through a sample-barcoded 5' primer and a J-beta primer mix, a second PCR was run for roughly 6 to 11 cycles. One entry per CDR3 protein results from TCRdb running MiXCR on the 5' RACE reads. Of 700,000 or so distinct CDR3 sequences listed, roughly 43% are singletons. The CDR3 runs 16 residues. The germline V gene has CDR1 SEHNR and CDR2 FQNEAQ (reference sequence). Points from the study as a whole: There was no known CMV status for donors, so expanded clonotype changes were possibly confounded.

Drawn from each donor were ten milliliters of peripheral blood. Sequencing input: blood. This receptor was identified in an elderly man in good health. The rearrangement uses TRBV7-9 and TRBJ1-2; tentative D call: TRBD1 (6 bases). CDR3 nucleotides: TGTGCCAGCAGAAGGGACACAAACCCCGATAACTATGGCTACAACTTC. Residues: CASRRDTNPDNYGYNF.